One and the same sample provided the 16 T cell receptor beta chains below, sequenced in a study of response to subunit inactivated influenza vaccine. One entry per CDR3 protein results from TCRdb running MiXCR on the RT-PCR reads. This repertoire shows about 700,000 distinct CDR3 sequences, less than 20% found once; its top ten account for roughly 12%. The sequencing used PBMCs from blood, collected 11 to 12 days after vaccination. These receptors originate from a man aged 45-65 years who received an inactivated influenza vaccine.

This clonotype was counted a few times. V gene TRBV9 combines with J gene TRBJ2-5, with 7 bases lining up with TRBD1. J lost 5 bases, V lost 3 bases, and 7 bases had no gene match. The CDR3 extends over 14 amino acids. The germline gives CDR1 SGDLS, CDR2 YYNGEE. The CDR3 DNA sequence: TGTGCCAGCAGCGCGACAGGGTCGGGCGAGACCCAGTACTTC. Protein product: CASSATGSGETQYF.

This clonotype was detected only a few times. The chain combines TRBV27 with TRBJ1-2; 7 bases match TRBD1. Trimming at V came to 5 bases and at J to 0 bases, leaving 9 bases not matched to a gene. Germline loops: CDR1 MNHEY, CDR2 SMNVEV (reference sequence). CDR3 length: 16 amino acids. As DNA, the CDR3 is TGTGCCAGCAGTCTCAAAACCGGGACAGCTAACTATGGCTACACCTTC. This codes for CASSLKTGTANYGYTF.

This clonotype was picked up a small number of times. The chain uses TRBV6-2 or TRBV6-3 and TRBJ2-1, with D uncertain. Trimming cost V 6 bases and J 5 bases, with 11 bases left between them. Per germline, CDR1 MNHEY and CDR2 SVGEGT. This CDR3 spans 13 amino acids. Here the CDR3 reads CASRKDTDNEQFF. CDR3 bases: TGTGCCAGCAGAAAGGATACAGACAATGAGCAGTTCTTC.

This clonotype was seen ten or more times. The junction departs from germline at one end; a sequencing error may be responsible. The J gene is TRBJ2-3, the V gene TRBV5-1, with TRBD1 identical over 8 bases. CDR1 is SGHRS and CDR2 is YFSETQ in the germline V gene. This CDR3 is 14 amino acids long. CDR3 bases: TGTGCCAGCAGCTTAGGACAGGGTTCAGATACGCAGTATTTT. It codes for CASSLGQGSDTQYF.

Comment on this clonotype: A much larger clone lies one base from this, so it may be a read error. The J gene is TRBJ1-6, the V gene TRBV28; D remains ambiguous. This CDR3 is 15 amino acids long. Looked up from germline, CDR1 is MDHEN and CDR2 is SYDVKM. V was trimmed by 4 bases and J by 6 bases, leaving 13 bases between them. The CDR3 DNA reads TGTGCCAGCAGTTCTGTGGGATGGGTTAATTCACCCCTCCACTTT. Amino acid sequence: CASSSVGWVNSPLHF.

This clonotype has at least ten counts. The V call is TRBV5-1, the J call TRBJ1-1; TRBD1 might be the D (6 bases). This CDR3 is 15 amino acids long. V lost 3 bases, J lost 0 bases, and 12 bases lay in between. Germline lookup yields CDR1 SGHRS and CDR2 YFSETQ. The DNA of the CDR3 is TGCGCCAGCAGCTACGGACAGAGCATGAACACTGAAGCTTTCTTT. Its protein is CASSYGQSMNTEAFF. The full variable domain, its missing parts supplied by reference TRBV5-1 and TRBJ1-1, is KAGVTQTPRYLIKTRGQQVTLSCSPISGHRSVSWYQQTPGQGLQFLFEYFSETQRNKGNFPGRFSGRQFSNSRSEMNVSTLELGDSALYLCASSYGQSMNTEAFFGQGTRLTVV.

V and J are TRBV7-2 and TRBJ1-6, with TRBD1 as a possible D gene (5 bases). Germline V lookup: CDR1 SGHTA, CDR2 FQGNSA. The germline V and J ends were trimmed by 4 bases and 8 bases, with 9 bases remaining between them. The CDR3 has 13 amino acids. The CDR3 protein is CASSSAGDSPLHF. CDR3 nucleotide sequence: TGTGCCAGCAGCTCTGCGGGGGATTCACCCCTCCACTTT.

This clonotype has only a few counts. V gene TRBV12-3 or TRBV12-4 combines with J gene TRBJ2-3, with D uncertain. The CDR3 loop spans 14 amino acids. V shed 5 bases and J shed 3 bases, with 12 bases lying between them. The CDR3, as DNA: TGTGCCAGCAGTATCAGTGAATCAACAGATACGCAGTATTTT. This sequence encodes CASSISESTDTQYF.

This chain connects TRBV7-2 to TRBJ2-1; possibly TRBD1 for D (5 bases). Germline V gives CDR1 SGHTA, CDR2 FQGNSA. The CDR3 totals 15 residues. V dropped 1 base and J dropped 2 bases, with 9 bases sitting between them. CDR3 residues: CASSLVVGAYNEQFF. CDR3 DNA sequence: TGTGCCAGCAGCTTAGTCGTAGGGGCCTACAATGAGCAGTTCTTC.

The chain employs TRBV5-1 and TRBJ1-4; unclear D gene. Trimming took 4 bases from V and 4 from J, leaving 14 bases between them. This CDR3 region has 15 residues. CDR1 SGHRS and CDR2 YFSETQ come from the germline V gene. CDR3 in amino acids: CASSLGGQLNEKLFF. In DNA, the CDR3 is TGCGCCAGCAGCCTGGGAGGGCAGCTTAATGAAAAACTGTTTTTT.

This chain joins TRBV20-1 and TRBJ2-7; possibly TRBD1 for D (6 bases). V lost 0 bases, J lost 7 bases, and 13 bases lay in between. In germline, CDR1 is DFQATT, CDR2 SNEGSKA (reference sequence). The CDR3 contains 13 residues. Written as DNA, the CDR3 is TGCAGTGCTAGAGATGGGGGCCCCGGGGAGCAGTACTTC. Translating gives CSARDGGPGEQYF.

At least ten counts were recorded for this clonotype. The chain employs TRBV6-5 and TRBJ2-6; D not resolved. V was trimmed by 2 bases and J by 0 bases, leaving 2 bases between them. CDR1 and CDR2 (germline): MNHEY, SVGAGI. The CDR3 consists of 14 residues. The CDR3 coding sequence is TGTGCCAGCAGTTACAGCTCTGGGGCCAACGTCCTGACTTTC. Translated, it gives CASSYSSGANVLTF.

The chain employs TRBV14 and TRBJ1-5, with D unresolved. The length of the CDR3 is 12 residues. V was pared by 0 bases and J by 9 bases, with 6 bases between. The V gene's germline CDR1 is SGHDN and CDR2 FVKESK. The CDR3 nucleotides are TGTGCCAGCAGCCAAGATCTTGGGCCCCAGCATTTT. Translated: CASSQDLGPQHF.

The sample holds a few counts of this clonotype. CDR3 DNA sequence: TGCGCCAGCAGCCAACCCACAGGGGCACGTAATGAAAAACTGTTTTTT. The encoded protein is CASSQPTGARNEKLFF. The V and J genes are TRBV4-1 and TRBJ1-4; TRBD1 aligns across 7 bases. V lost 2 bases, J lost 4 bases, and 7 bases stayed unmatched. The CDR3 covers 16 residues. Germline V gene lookup returns CDR1 MGHRA and CDR2 YSYEKL.

This clonotype was seen at least ten times. The genes are TRBV28 and TRBJ2-1; D call uncertain. Germline V lookup: CDR1 MDHEN, CDR2 SYDVKM. Trimming pared 3 bases from V and 5 bases from J, leaving 8 bases between. This CDR3 has 13 residues. In DNA, the CDR3 is TGTGCCAGCAGTTTTCTGGCCAACAATGAGCAGTTCTTC. Translating gives CASSFLANNEQFF.

CDR3 nucleotide sequence: TGTGCCAGCAGGCTCGTTGGCGAGCAGTACTTC. Translating it yields CASRLVGEQYF. This chain links TRBV11-2 with TRBJ2-7; no firm D call. Germline V CDR1 and CDR2: SGHAT, FQNNGV. This CDR3 has 11 residues. V lost 6 bases, J lost 6 bases, and 9 bases lay in between.